This T cell receptor beta chain originates from a study of blood T cell repertoires in COVID-19. Overall study: Italy, Spain and the United States were the sources of the convalescent and acute COVID-19 samples. PBMCs, B-cell-depleted T cells, or T cells were the source of the cDNA or gDNA that made up the material.

V was clipped by 4 bases and J by 1 base; unmatched bases: 6. The CDR3 runs to 15 residues. From germline, CDR1 is LGHNA and CDR2 YNFKEQ. In the study's own analysis: The authors estimated nucleated cell counts from reference gene primer amplification. Measured with immunoSEQ multiplex PCR; TCRdb has only the in-frame clones, and not every one. That table gives V, J and clone size, and the DNA gave D and trimming. The sample yields approximately 480,000 clones, 85% to 90% seen once. Seattle-derived patients entered the study during active infection and were followed longitudinally. This TCR came from a man between 18 and 35 years old with COVID-19, enrolled during active disease. The specimen was peripheral blood. The chain combines TRBV4-2 with TRBJ2-7, with TRBD2 matching over 8 bases. The CDR3 reads CASSRGTSGSYEQYF. For the CDR3, the DNA is TGTGCCAGCAGCCGGGGGACTAGTGGGTCCTACGAGCAGTACTTC.